The 3 T cell receptor beta chains below were found in one sample sequenced in a study of blood T cell repertoires in COVID-19. Method: immunoSEQ multiplex PCR; TCRdb's copy keeps in-frame clones and lacks some. The sample gives about 250,000 clones, roughly 89% of which show up once; 4.6% is in the top ten. Sequencing was carried out using peripheral blood. Source of these receptors: a woman in her 40s who had recovered from COVID-19.

The chain carries TRBV18 and TRBJ1-1; D uncertain. CDR1 and CDR2 (germline): KGHSH, LQKENI. The CDR3 contains 14 residues. With 2 bases removed from V and 1 base from J, the gap between germline ends came to 8 bases. CDR3: CASSPMRENTEAFF. CDR3 nucleotides: TGTGCCAGCTCACCAATGCGTGAGAACACTGAAGCTTTCTTT. Based on the CDR3 plus reference TRBV18 and TRBJ1-1, the full variable domain is NAGVMQNPRHLVRRRGQEARLRCSPMKGHSHVYWYRQLPEEGLKFMVYLQKENIIDESGMPKERFSAEFPKEGPSILRIQQVVRGDSAAYFCASSPMRENTEAFFGQGTRLTVV.

This chain uses TRBV5-4 with TRBJ2-5, with 12 positions matching TRBD2. Germline assignment: CDR1 SGHNT and CDR2 YYREEE (reference sequence). The trim removed 0 bases at V and 5 bases at J, leaving 5 bases unmatched. The CDR3 length is 16 residues. This CDR3 is CASSLALAGGPETQYF. CDR3 coding DNA: TGTGCCAGCAGCTTGGCCCTAGCGGGGGGGCCTGAGACCCAGTACTTC.

The chain recombines TRBV5-1 with TRBJ1-2; D gene uncertain. The CDR3 spans 13 residues. Germline-derived CDR1 and CDR2 are SGHRS and YFSETQ. V was shortened by 0 bases and J by 8 bases, with 11 bases between the two germline ends. The CDR3 loop reads CASSLGPLEGYTF. CDR3 bases: TGCGCCAGCAGCTTGGGGCCCCTGGAGGGCTACACCTTC.